A few counts support the clone carrying this T cell receptor beta chain. The data were taken from a study of spatial heterogeneity in lung cancer. TCRdb redid the calling of the 5' RACE reads with MiXCR, one entry per CDR3 protein. This table holds 60,000 or so distinct CDR3 sequences, nearly 6.5% found once. Time point: sample taken at primary tumor resection. The sample consisted of PBMCs, taken at surgery. This sequence originates from a female donor with early-stage non-small cell lung cancer.

In DNA form, the CDR3 reads TGTGCCAGCAGTGTAGACAGGAGCGAGCAGTACTTC. This encodes CASSVDRSEQYF. The chain uses TRBV6-1 and TRBJ2-7; the D gene is possibly TRBD1 (6 bases). The V gene's germline CDR1 is MNHNS and CDR2 SASEGT. V was trimmed by 4 bases and J by 6 bases, leaving 10 bases between them. The CDR3 length is 12 residues.